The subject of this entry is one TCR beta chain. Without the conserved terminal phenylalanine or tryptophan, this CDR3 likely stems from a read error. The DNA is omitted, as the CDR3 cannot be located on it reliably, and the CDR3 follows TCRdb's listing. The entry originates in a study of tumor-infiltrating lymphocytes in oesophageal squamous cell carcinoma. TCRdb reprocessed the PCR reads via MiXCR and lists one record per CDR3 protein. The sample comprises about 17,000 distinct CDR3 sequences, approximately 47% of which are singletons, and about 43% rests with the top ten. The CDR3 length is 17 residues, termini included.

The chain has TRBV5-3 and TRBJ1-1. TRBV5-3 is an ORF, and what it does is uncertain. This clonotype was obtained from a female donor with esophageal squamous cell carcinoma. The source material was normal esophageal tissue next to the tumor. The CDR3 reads CASSLVVGMGYEQYFGQ.